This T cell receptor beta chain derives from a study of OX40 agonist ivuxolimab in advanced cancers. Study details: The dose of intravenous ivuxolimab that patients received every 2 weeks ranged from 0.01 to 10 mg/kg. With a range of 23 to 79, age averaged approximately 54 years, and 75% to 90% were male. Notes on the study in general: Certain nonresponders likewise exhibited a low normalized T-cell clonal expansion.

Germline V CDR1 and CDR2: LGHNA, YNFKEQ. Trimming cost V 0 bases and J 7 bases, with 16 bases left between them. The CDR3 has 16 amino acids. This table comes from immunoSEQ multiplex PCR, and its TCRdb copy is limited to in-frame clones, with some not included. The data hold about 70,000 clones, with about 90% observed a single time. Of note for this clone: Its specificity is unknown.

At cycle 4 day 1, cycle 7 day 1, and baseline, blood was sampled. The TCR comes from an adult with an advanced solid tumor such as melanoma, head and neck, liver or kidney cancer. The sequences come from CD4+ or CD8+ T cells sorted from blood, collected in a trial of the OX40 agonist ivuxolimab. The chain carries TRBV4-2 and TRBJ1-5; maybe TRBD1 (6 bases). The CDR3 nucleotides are TGTGCCAGCAGCCAAGATCGGGGTGGGGGCTGGCAGCCCCAGCATTTT. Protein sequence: CASSQDRGGGWQPQHF.